Listed below are T cell receptor beta chains from one sample, sequenced in a study of response to subunit inactivated influenza vaccine. TCRdb passed the RT-PCR reads through MiXCR, listing each CDR3 protein once. The sample comprises 500,000 to 600,000 distinct CDR3 sequences, around 8% of which are singletons, and 13% rests with the top ten. This specimen consisted of PBMCs from blood, obtained about 24 months after vaccination. These receptors all come from a man aged 50 to 69 who received an inactivated influenza vaccine. CDR3s include the opening cysteine and the closing phenylalanine or tryptophan. A D gene is named only where the DNA matches it firmly. Rows may omit the clone size; those that give it use once, few, many or a size class.

abundance	v_gene	j_gene	d_gene	CDR3nt	CDR3aa
many	TRBV3-1	TRBJ2-7	NA	TGTGCCAGCAGCTCGGTGGCAGGGAAAGAGCAGTACTTC	CASSSVAGKEQYF
NA	TRBV7-9	TRBJ2-7	TRBD2	TGTGCCAGCAGCTTATCCGGGACTAGCGGGAGGTTCGAGCAGTACTTC	CASSLSGTSGRFEQYF
few	TRBV20-1	TRBJ2-7	TRBD2	TGCAGTGCTAGGCAGGGACTAGCGGCATACGAGCAGTACTTC	CSARQGLAAYEQYF
NA	TRBV12-3/TRBV12-4	TRBJ2-2	NA	TGTGCCAGCAGTCTAACATCAGGCGGGGAGCTGTTTTTT	CASSLTSGGELFF
few	TRBV27	TRBJ2-7	NA	TGTGCCAGCAGTTCGATAAGAGTGGCCCCCCCCGAGCAGTACTTC	CASSSIRVAPPEQYF
NA	TRBV11-2	TRBJ2-5	TRBD2	TGTGCCAGCAGCTTCGGGAGGTTGGAGACCCAGTACTTC	CASSFGRLETQYF
few	TRBV3-1	TRBJ2-7	TRBD2	TGTGCCAGCAGCCAAGATGGGGCGCCGGGACTAGGCGAGCAGTACTTC	CASSQDGAPGLGEQYF
NA	TRBV5-6	TRBJ1-1	NA	TGTGCCAGTACGTTTGGCACCAAGGGGTTCGCTGAAGCTTTCTTT	CASTFGTKGFAEAFF
NA	TRBV7-9	TRBJ1-4	TRBD1	TGTGCCAGCAGCTTCAGGGGGCGGGAAAAACTGTTTTTT	CASSFRGREKLFF
few	TRBV20-1	TRBJ1-1	NA	TGCAGTGCTAGAGATATTACAGCCAGGAACACTGAAGCTTTCTTT	CSARDITARNTEAFF
many	TRBV5-1	TRBJ2-2	NA	TGCGCCAGCAGCCCACAGTGGGTCAAGAACACCGGGGAGCTGTTTTTT	CASSPQWVKNTGELFF
NA	TRBV7-9	TRBJ2-7	NA	TGTGCCAGCGGGCCCGGGGCCCCCTACGAGCAGTACTTC	CASGPGAPYEQYF
NA	TRBV6-1	TRBJ2-5	NA	TGTGCCAGCAGTCCCCCAGGCCCCTTGAGGGAGACCCAGTACTTC	CASSPPGPLRETQYF
many	TRBV9	TRBJ2-1	NA	TGTGCCAGCAGCGGTGACATCCCCTCCTACAATGAGCAGTTCTTC	CASSGDIPSYNEQFF
few	TRBV5-5	TRBJ2-1	TRBD2	TGTGCCAGCAGCTTTACTATGACTAGCGGGGGTAGGTATGAGCAGTTCTTC	CASSFTMTSGGRYEQFF
many	TRBV7-9	TRBJ2-5	NA	TGTGCCAGCAGCACGGGGTCGGGAGAGACCCAGTACTTC	CASSTGSGETQYF
few	TRBV7-2	TRBJ1-1	NA	TGTGCCAGCAGTTTGGGACGAGGGACGGGGGTTGAAGCTTTCTTT	CASSLGRGTGVEAFF
few	TRBV15	TRBJ2-2	NA	TGTGCCACCAGCCTGGGCCGGACGCTTAAGACCGGGGAGCTGTTTTTT	CATSLGRTLKTGELFF
NA	TRBV5-1	TRBJ2-5	NA	TGCGCCAGCAGCTTCGGGACGGGTAGGCTGGATTTAGAGACCCAGTACTTC	CASSFGTGRLDLETQYF
NA	TRBV6-1	TRBJ1-5	NA	TGTGCCAGCAATGTCCAGGGAAATCAGCCCCAGCATTTT	CASNVQGNQPQHF
NA	TRBV5-1	TRBJ2-3	NA	TGCGCCAGCAGTTTGAGAACGGTTGGGACCACAGATACGCAGTATTTT	CASSLRTVGTTDTQYF
few	TRBV20-1	TRBJ2-3	TRBD2	TGCAGTGCTAGAGAAACTACTAGCGGGAGGACCTCTCCCACAGATACGCAGTATTTT	CSARETTSGRTSPTDTQYF
few	TRBV15	TRBJ1-2	TRBD1	TGTGCCACCAGCAGAGGACAGGGGGCTGAGGGCTACACCTTC	CATSRGQGAEGYTF
NA	TRBV5-5	TRBJ2-5	TRBD2	TGTGCCAGCAGCCCCCCATTGGGGATAGCGGGGATTCAAGAGACCCAGTACTTC	CASSPPLGIAGIQETQYF
NA	TRBV20-1	TRBJ2-7	NA	TGCAGTGCTAGAGGTACCGGGTTGCCCTACGAGCAGTACTTC	CSARGTGLPYEQYF
NA	TRBV20-1	TRBJ2-5	NA	TGCAGTGCTAGTTCGGGTTCTGAGACCCAGTACTTC	CSASSGSETQYF
many	TRBV12-3/TRBV12-4	TRBJ2-2	TRBD2	TGTGCCAGCAGGAGAGCGGGACCGAACACCGGGGAGCTGTTTTTT	CASRRAGPNTGELFF
few	TRBV11-2	TRBJ2-5	TRBD2	TGTGCCAGCAGCCCTGCCGGGACTACGAACCAAGAGACCCAGTACTTC	CASSPAGTTNQETQYF
NA	TRBV20-1	TRBJ1-1	NA	TGCAGTGCCCTTCATATGGGAACTGAAGCTTTCTTT	CSALHMGTEAFF
NA	TRBV3-1	TRBJ2-1	TRBD2	TGTGCCAGCAGCCTTCTAAAGGTCCGGACTAGCGAGAGGAGCGGGTTCTTC	CASSLLKVRTSERSGFF
NA	TRBV7-8	TRBJ2-3	NA	TGTGCCAGCAGCTCGCAAATAGCAGGTAGCACAGATACGCGGTATTTT	CASSSQIAGSTDTRYF
NA	TRBV5-1	TRBJ1-4	TRBD1	TGCGCCAGCAGCAAACAGGGGGCGGTGGGTGAAAAACTGTTTTTT	CASSKQGAVGEKLFF
many	TRBV29-1	TRBJ2-1	TRBD2	TGCAGCGTTGTCCTGGGACTAGCGAGGAATGAGCAGTTCTTC	CSVVLGLARNEQFF
few	TRBV4-1	TRBJ1-3	NA	TGCGCCAGCAGCCGGCCGGGACTCTCTGGAAACACCATATATTTT	CASSRPGLSGNTIYF
NA	TRBV12-3/TRBV12-4	TRBJ1-2	NA	TGTGCCACCTTCTGGGGGAGCGGCTACACCTTC	CATFWGSGYTF
few	TRBV20-1	TRBJ2-7	TRBD1	TGCAGTGCTAGAGTAATCCGGGACAGGACCTCCTACGAGCAGTACTTC	CSARVIRDRTSYEQYF
many	TRBV28	TRBJ2-7	TRBD1	TGTGCCAGCAGTAGGACAGGGCGAAACTCCTACGAGCAGTACTTC	CASSRTGRNSYEQYF
few	TRBV5-8	TRBJ2-7	NA	TGTGCCAGCAGCTTGGCCCCAAGATCCGAGCAGTACTTC	CASSLAPRSEQYF
few	TRBV4-3	TRBJ1-1	NA	TGCGCCAGCAGCCAAGGGAGGACGAACACTGAAGCTTTCTTT	CASSQGRTNTEAFF
few	TRBV4-3	TRBJ2-7	TRBD1	TGCGCCAGCAGCCGGGTTCCGGGACAGGCGTCCTACGAGCAGTACTTC	CASSRVPGQASYEQYF
NA	TRBV6-1	TRBJ1-1	NA	TGTGCCAGCAGGGGGTATCTGAACACTGAAGCTTTCTTT	CASRGYLNTEAFF
few	TRBV29-1	TRBJ1-4	NA	TGCAGCGTTGGGCCCGGGAAGACTAATGAAAAACTGTTTTTT	CSVGPGKTNEKLFF
few	TRBV4-3	TRBJ2-3	NA	TGCGCCAGCAGCCAAGGGCGACAGCTTTATACGCAGTATTTT	CASSQGRQLYTQYF